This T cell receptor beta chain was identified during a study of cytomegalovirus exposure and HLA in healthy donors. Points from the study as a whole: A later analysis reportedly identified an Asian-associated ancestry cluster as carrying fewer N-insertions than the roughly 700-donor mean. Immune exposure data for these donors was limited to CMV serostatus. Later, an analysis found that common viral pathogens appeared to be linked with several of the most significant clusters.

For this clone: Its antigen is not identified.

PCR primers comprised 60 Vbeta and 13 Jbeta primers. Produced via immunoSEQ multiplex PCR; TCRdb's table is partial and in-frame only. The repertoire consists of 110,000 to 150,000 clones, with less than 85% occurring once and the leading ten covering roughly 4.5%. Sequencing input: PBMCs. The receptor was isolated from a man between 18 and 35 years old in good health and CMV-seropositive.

This chain's CDR3 is CAIRPLLQGSYGYTF. CDR3 DNA sequence: TGTGCCATCAGGCCCCTCCTACAGGGTTCCTATGGCTACACCTTC. The J gene is TRBJ1-2, the V gene TRBV10-3; possible D gene TRBD1, 6 bases. The V gene's germline CDR1 is ENHRY and CDR2 SYGVKD. Trimming removed 6 bases from V and 4 bases from J, with 18 bases in between. The CDR3 spans 15 residues.